This T cell receptor beta chain originates from a study of beta chain features in type 1 diabetes. Overall study context: Age and gender were similar between patients and healthy donors, as were cell yields. Study-wide results and caveats: Whether TCRB rearrangement is influenced by HLA type went unresolved here. In all four CD4+ subsets, TCRB CDR3 length was significantly, moderately reduced in type 1 diabetes.

In the case of this clone: Its specificity is unknown.

Expressed TCRB transcripts were sequenced because the entire RNA isolate underwent reverse transcription. An average approximately 4 million reads came from naive, central memory and regulatory T cell samples. TCRdb's table, derived via immunoSEQ multiplex PCR, lists solely in-frame clones and lacks some. Of over 600,000 clones in the sample, approximately 13% were seen once. There are 15 residues in the CDR3. The V segment lost 6 bases and the J segment 4 bases; nucleotides outside the gene matches: 8. The germline CDR1 and CDR2 sequences are MDHEN and SYDVKM. The chain joins TRBV28 to TRBJ1-1; 10 bases agree with TRBD1. Sequenced: naive CD4+ T cells from blood. The receptor's source is a man aged 30 to 39 with type 1 diabetes. CDR3 sequence: CASSRDRGPTTEAFF. CDR3 sequence (DNA): TGTGCCAGCAGCCGAGACAGGGGGCCGACCACTGAAGCTTTCTTT.